The rows below give T cell receptor beta chains drawn from one sample of a study of response to subunit inactivated influenza vaccine. Using its own MiXCR run on the RT-PCR reads, TCRdb lists one record per CDR3 protein. The table has under 850,000 distinct CDR3 sequences, under 20% seen once. The source material was PBMCs from blood, sampled around 5 days after vaccination. The receptors stem from a man aged 50 or older who received an inactivated influenza vaccine. Both conserved end residues are part of each CDR3. The D gene is left open where the match is weak. Size tells how often a clone was seen (once, few, many) or the class of an expanded clone, and some rows leave it out.

cdr3_nt	cdr3_aa	clone_size	d_call	v_call	j_call
TGTGCCAGCGGACGAGAACCCTACAGCGAACCCTCCTACGAGCAGTACTTC	CASGREPYSEPSYEQYF	.	.	TRBV28	TRBJ2-7
TGTGCCAGCAGTGAGGACGGGCCTTGGACCCAGTACTTC	CASSEDGPWTQYF	.	.	TRBV2	TRBJ2-5
TGTGCCATCAGTGAGTCGGGTCCGGGGGCAAGGGAGCAGTACTTC	CAISESGPGAREQYF	few	.	TRBV10-3	TRBJ2-7
TGTGCCAGCACTTACGGGGGGAGGACTGAAGCTTTCTTT	CASTYGGRTEAFF	few	.	TRBV6-2/TRBV6-3	TRBJ1-1
TGCAGTGTGAGGGAGCCGTACAATGAGCAGTTCTTC	CSVREPYNEQFF	few	.	TRBV20-1	TRBJ2-1
TGTGCCAGCAGCTTAGCCACCGGGTGGGACACCGGGGAGCTGTTTTTT	CASSLATGWDTGELFF	.	.	TRBV7-2	TRBJ2-2
TGTGCCAGCAGCTTAGAATTTAGCGGGGGGGCCGGTGAGCAGTTCTTC	CASSLEFSGGAGEQFF	few	TRBD2	TRBV7-9	TRBJ2-1
TGTGCCAGCAGCTCGGGACAGGGGATCGGTACGCAGTATTTT	CASSSGQGIGTQYF	.	TRBD1	TRBV7-2	TRBJ2-3
TGTGCCAGCAGGTACAGGGACATGAACACTGAAGCTTTCTTT	CASRYRDMNTEAFF	.	.	TRBV6-5	TRBJ1-1
TGTGCCAGCAGCTTACCGAAAAAGGGACTAGCGGGAGAGGCCTACAATGAGCAGTTCTTC	CASSLPKKGLAGEAYNEQFF	.	TRBD2	TRBV11-1	TRBJ2-1
TGTGCCAGCAGCTTGGCCGGGGGGGATGACAATCAGCCCCAGCATTTT	CASSLAGGDDNQPQHF	many	.	TRBV5-6	TRBJ1-5
TGCGCCAGCAGTCCTACAGGGGATGGTACTGAAGCTTTCTTT	CASSPTGDGTEAFF	.	TRBD1	TRBV5-1	TRBJ1-1
TGTGCCAGCAACGACAGGGGGCCCTCCTACGAGCAGTACTTC	CASNDRGPSYEQYF	.	TRBD1	TRBV6-2/TRBV6-3	TRBJ2-7
TGTGCCAGCGCGGTAGCGGGAGGGCCGGGGCAAGAGACCCAGTACTTC	CASAVAGGPGQETQYF	few	TRBD2	TRBV2	TRBJ2-5
TGTGCCAGCAGCCCTAGGTGGGGCAGCGACCCTAATGAAAAACTGTTTTTT	CASSPRWGSDPNEKLFF	.	.	TRBV5-5	TRBJ1-4
TGTGCCAGCAGCCATACGGGACCGTTAGCGAACACCGGGGAGCTGTTTTTT	CASSHTGPLANTGELFF	once	.	TRBV7-6	TRBJ2-2
TGTGCCAGCAGCGGCAGTGACAATGAGCAGTTCTTC	CASSGSDNEQFF	.	.	TRBV9	TRBJ2-1
TGTGCCAGCAGCTCACCAGATTTAGGACAGGGGGCTGGCGAGACCCAGTACTTC	CASSSPDLGQGAGETQYF	few	TRBD1	TRBV11-1	TRBJ2-5
TGTGCCAGCAGTACTAGACCGGCGTCCTACGAGCAGTACTTC	CASSTRPASYEQYF	.	.	TRBV6-2/TRBV6-3	TRBJ2-7
TGTGCCAGCAAAAAAGCCGGGACAGGGGCTGGAGATACGCAGTATTTT	CASKKAGTGAGDTQYF	.	TRBD1	TRBV12-3/TRBV12-4	TRBJ2-3
TGCGCCAGCAGCTTGGGGTCGGGACGGACCTACGAGCAGTACTTC	CASSLGSGRTYEQYF	many	.	TRBV5-1	TRBJ2-7
TGTGCTAGCAGGAAAGGGGGGCCGAACACCGGGGAGCTGTTTTTT	CASRKGGPNTGELFF	.	.	TRBV7-7	TRBJ2-2
TGTGCCAGCAGCTTGGGGGGGACGCTCGACCGCACCATATATTTT	CASSLGGTLDRTIYF	few	.	TRBV7-2	TRBJ1-3
TGTGCCAGCAGTTTATCCCGTCTAAGGGGGCGCGAAGAGACCCAGTACTTC	CASSLSRLRGREETQYF	few	TRBD1	TRBV28	TRBJ2-5
TGTGCCAGCAGGTACGGGACTAGCGGATCCTACAATGAGCAGTTCTTC	CASRYGTSGSYNEQFF	.	TRBD2	TRBV12-3/TRBV12-4	TRBJ2-1
TGTGCCAGCAGCTTACCACAGCGCCAAGAGACCCAGTACTTC	CASSLPQRQETQYF	few	.	TRBV7-2	TRBJ2-5
TGTGCCAGCAGTCGCGCGGCGGGTCAATACAATGAGCAGTTCTTC	CASSRAAGQYNEQFF	.	.	TRBV7-2	TRBJ2-1
TGCAGCGTGGGGACAGCAGTCTCCTACGAGCAGTACTTC	CSVGTAVSYEQYF	many	TRBD1	TRBV29-1	TRBJ2-7
TGTGCCAGCAGTTTATCCCACAGGGGGGGTGAAAAACTGTTTTTT	CASSLSHRGGEKLFF	.	TRBD1	TRBV12-3/TRBV12-4	TRBJ1-4
TGCGCCAGCAGCTTGGGCTCCAGGGATAACGAGCAGTACTTC	CASSLGSRDNEQYF	many	.	TRBV5-1	TRBJ2-7
TGTGCCAGCAGTTACTCGAAAGTAACCGGGGAGCTGTTTTTT	CASSYSKVTGELFF	.	.	TRBV6-2/TRBV6-3	TRBJ2-2
TGTGCCAGCAGTTTAGTTGGGCAGGGTACAGATACGCAGTATTTT	CASSLVGQGTDTQYF	many	.	TRBV5-1	TRBJ2-3
TGTGCCAGCAGTTCCCAGGGGGCTTACACCTTC	CASSSQGAYTF	.	TRBD1	TRBV6-6	TRBJ1-2
TGTGCCAGCAGTTACGTACAGGGAGTTTCAGGCTACAATGAGCAGTTCTTC	CASSYVQGVSGYNEQFF	few	.	TRBV6-5	TRBJ2-1
TGCGCCAGCAGCTTGGAAGGGGGCAGGAACTATGGCTACACCTTC	CASSLEGGRNYGYTF	.	TRBD1	TRBV5-1	TRBJ1-2
TGTGCCAGCACCCCAGGGACAGGGATGGCAGATACGCAGTATTTT	CASTPGTGMADTQYF	few	TRBD1	TRBV6-2/TRBV6-3	TRBJ2-3
TGCGCCAGCAGCTTGGATGGGGCCACTGAAGCTTTCTTT	CASSLDGATEAFF	few	.	TRBV5-1	TRBJ1-1
TGTGCCAGCAGCTTAGACCTAGCGGGGGGAACAGATACGCAGTATTTT	CASSLDLAGGTDTQYF	many	TRBD2	TRBV7-2	TRBJ2-3
TGCAGGGCAGGGGTGGGGGTTACAGGCCGCGGCTACACCTTC	CRAGVGVTGRGYTF	.	.	TRBV20-1	TRBJ1-2
TGCGCCAGCAGCCAAATAGGCGGGTCAGGGGAGACCCAGTACTTC	CASSQIGGSGETQYF	.	.	TRBV4-3	TRBJ2-5
TGTGCCAGCAGCTTCGGACAGGGGGCTTGGTATACTGAAGCTTTCTTT	CASSFGQGAWYTEAFF	few	TRBD1	TRBV13	TRBJ1-1
TGTGCCTCCCAGACAGGGGATTCAGAGACCCAGTACTTC	CASQTGDSETQYF	.	TRBD1	TRBV27	TRBJ2-5